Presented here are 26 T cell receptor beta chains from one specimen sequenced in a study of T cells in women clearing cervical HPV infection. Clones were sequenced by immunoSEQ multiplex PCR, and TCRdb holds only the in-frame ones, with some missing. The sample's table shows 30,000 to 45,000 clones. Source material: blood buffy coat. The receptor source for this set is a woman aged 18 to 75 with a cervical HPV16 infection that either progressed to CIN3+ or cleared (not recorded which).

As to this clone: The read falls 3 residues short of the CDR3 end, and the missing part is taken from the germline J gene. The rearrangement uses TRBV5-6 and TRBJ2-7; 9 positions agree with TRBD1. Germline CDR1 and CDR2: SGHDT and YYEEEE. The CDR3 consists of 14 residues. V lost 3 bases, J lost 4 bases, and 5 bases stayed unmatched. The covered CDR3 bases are TGTGCCAGCAGCTATACAGGGGGCAGGTACGAG. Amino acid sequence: CASSYTGGRYE. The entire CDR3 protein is CASSYTGGRYEQYF.

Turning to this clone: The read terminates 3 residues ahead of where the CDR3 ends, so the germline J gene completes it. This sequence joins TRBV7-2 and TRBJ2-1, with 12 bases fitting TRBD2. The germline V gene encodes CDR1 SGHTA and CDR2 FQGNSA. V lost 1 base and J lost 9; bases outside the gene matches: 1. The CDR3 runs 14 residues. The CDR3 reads CASSLVLAGGEQFF. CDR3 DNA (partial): TGTGCCAGCAGCTTAGTACTAGCGGGAGGTGAG.

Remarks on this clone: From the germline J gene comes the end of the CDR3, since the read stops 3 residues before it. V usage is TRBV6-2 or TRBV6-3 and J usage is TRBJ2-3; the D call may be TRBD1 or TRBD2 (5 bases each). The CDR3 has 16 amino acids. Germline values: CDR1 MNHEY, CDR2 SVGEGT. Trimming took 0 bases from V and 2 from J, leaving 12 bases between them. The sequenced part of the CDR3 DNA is TGTGCCAGCAGTTACTCAGGGGAGAGTCCCACAGATACG. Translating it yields CASSYSGESPTDT. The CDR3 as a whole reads CASSYSGESPTDTQYF.

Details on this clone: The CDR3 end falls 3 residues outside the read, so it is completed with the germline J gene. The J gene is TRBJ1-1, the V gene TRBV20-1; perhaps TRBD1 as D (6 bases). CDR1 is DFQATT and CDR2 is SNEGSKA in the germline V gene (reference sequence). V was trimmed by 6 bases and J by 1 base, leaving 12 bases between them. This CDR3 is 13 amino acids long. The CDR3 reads CSAPGHSNTEAFF. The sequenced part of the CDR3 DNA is TGCAGTGCGCCGGGACACTCGAACACTGAA.

CDR3 protein: CASSYEGDGYEQYF. The DNA read from the CDR3 is TGTGCCAGCAGTTACGAGGGGGACGGCTACGAG. The V gene is TRBV6-2 or TRBV6-3, the J gene TRBJ2-7, with D perhaps TRBD1 (6 bases). The read gets to within 3 residues of the CDR3 end, and the germline J gene fills in the rest. V lost 2 bases, J lost 3 bases, and 11 bases lay in between. The CDR3 length is 14 residues. Per germline, CDR1 MNHEY and CDR2 SVGEGT.

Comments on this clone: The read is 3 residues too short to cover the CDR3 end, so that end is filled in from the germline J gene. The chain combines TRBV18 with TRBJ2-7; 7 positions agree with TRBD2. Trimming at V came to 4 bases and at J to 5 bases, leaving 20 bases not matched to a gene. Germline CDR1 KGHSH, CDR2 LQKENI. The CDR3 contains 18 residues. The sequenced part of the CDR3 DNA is TGTGCCAGCTCACTGGAGGCCGCAGGCGGGAGTAGGTTGGACGAG. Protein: CASSLEAAGGSRLDE. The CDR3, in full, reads CASSLEAAGGSRLDEQYF.

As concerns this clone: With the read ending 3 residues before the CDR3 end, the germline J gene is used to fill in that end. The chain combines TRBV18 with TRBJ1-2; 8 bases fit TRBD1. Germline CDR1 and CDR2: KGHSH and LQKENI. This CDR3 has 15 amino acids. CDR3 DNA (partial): TGTGCCAGCTCCCCGTATACAGGGGGGGAGAACATC. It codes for CASSPYTGGENI. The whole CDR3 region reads CASSPYTGGENIYTF.

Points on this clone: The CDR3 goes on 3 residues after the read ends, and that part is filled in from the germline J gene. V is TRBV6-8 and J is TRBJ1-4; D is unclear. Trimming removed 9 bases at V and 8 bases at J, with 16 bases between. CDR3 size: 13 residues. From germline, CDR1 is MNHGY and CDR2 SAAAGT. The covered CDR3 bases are TGTGCCAGACACCGCAAACACCAAGAAAAA. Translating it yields CARHRKHQEK. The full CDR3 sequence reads CARHRKHQEKLFF.

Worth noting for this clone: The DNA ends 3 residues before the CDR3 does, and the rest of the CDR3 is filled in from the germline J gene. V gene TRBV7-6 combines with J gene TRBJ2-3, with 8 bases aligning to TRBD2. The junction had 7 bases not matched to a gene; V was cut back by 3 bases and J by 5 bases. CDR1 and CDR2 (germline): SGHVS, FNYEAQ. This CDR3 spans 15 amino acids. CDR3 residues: CASSLGLGEGDTQYF. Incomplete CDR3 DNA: TGTGCCAGCAGCTTGGGACTAGGGGAAGGAGATACG.

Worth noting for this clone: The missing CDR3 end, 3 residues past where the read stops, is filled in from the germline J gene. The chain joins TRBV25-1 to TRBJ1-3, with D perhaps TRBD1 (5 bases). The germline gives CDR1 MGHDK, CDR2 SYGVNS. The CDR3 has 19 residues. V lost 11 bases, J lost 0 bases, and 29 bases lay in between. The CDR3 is CAGPPPGAIPLFSGNTIYF. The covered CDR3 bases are TGTGCCGGACCCCCACCTGGGGCGATTCCCCTCTTCTCTGGAAACACC.

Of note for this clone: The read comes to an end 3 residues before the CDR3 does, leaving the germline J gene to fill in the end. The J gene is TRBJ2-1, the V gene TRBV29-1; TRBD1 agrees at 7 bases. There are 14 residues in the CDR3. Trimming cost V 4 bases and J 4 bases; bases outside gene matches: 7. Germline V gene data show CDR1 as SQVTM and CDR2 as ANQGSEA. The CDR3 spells CSVVVQGKYNEQFF. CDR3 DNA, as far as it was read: TGCAGCGTTGTGGTACAGGGGAAATACAATGAG.

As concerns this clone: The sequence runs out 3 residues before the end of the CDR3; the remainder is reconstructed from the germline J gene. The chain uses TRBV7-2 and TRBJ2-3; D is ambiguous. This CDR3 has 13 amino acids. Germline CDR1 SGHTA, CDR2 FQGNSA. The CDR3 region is CASSSVGQETQYF. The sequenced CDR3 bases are TGTGCCAGCAGCTCCGTGGGCCAAGAGACG.

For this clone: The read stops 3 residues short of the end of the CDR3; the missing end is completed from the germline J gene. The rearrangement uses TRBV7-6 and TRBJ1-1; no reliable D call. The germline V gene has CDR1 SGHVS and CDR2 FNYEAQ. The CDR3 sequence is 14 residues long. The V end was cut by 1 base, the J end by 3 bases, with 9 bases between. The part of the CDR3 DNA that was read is TGTGCCAGCAGCTTAGACGACACGGACACTGAA. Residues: CASSLDDTDTE. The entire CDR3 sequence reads CASSLDDTDTEAFF.

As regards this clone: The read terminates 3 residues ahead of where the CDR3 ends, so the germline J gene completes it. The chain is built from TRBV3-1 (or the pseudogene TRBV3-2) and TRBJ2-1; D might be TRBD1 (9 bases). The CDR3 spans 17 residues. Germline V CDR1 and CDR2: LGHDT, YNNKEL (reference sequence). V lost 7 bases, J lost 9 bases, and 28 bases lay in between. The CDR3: CASTRGGAGTGRSEQFF. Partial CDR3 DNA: TGTGCCAGCACCCGGGGGGGGGCCGGGACAGGGAGGAGTGAG.

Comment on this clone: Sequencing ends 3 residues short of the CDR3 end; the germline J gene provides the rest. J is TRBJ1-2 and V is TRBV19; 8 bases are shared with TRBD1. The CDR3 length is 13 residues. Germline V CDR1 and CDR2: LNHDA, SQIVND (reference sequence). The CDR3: CASTKTGERGYTF. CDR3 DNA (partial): TGTGCCAGTACTAAGACAGGGGAGAGGGGC.

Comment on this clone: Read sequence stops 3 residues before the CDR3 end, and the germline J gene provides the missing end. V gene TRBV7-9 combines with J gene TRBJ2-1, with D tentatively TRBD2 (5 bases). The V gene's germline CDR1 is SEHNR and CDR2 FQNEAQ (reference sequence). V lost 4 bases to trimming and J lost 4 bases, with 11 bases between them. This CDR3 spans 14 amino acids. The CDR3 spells CASSSGFGYNEQFF. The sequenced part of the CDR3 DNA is TGTGCCAGCAGCTCGGGGTTCGGATACAATGAG. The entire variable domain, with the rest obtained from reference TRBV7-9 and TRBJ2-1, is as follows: DTGVSQNPRHKITKRGQNVTFRCDPISEHNRLYWYRQTLGQGPEFLTYFQNEAQLEKSRLLSDRFSAERPKGSFSTLEIQRTEQGDSAMYLCASSSGFGYNEQFFGPGTRLTVL.

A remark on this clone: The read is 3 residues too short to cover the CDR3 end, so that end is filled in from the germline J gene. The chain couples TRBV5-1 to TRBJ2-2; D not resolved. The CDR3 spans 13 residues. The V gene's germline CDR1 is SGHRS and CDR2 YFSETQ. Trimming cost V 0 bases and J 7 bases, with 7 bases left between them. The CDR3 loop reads CASSLESYGELFF. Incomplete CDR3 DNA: TGCGCCAGCAGCTTGGAAAGCTACGGGGAG.

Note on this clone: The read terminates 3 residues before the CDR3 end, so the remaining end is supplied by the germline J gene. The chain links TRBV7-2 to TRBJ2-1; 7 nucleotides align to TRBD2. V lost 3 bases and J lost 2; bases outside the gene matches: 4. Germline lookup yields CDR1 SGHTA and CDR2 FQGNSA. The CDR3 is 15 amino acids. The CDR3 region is CASSLDGTTYNEQFF. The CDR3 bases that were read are TGTGCCAGCAGCTTGGATGGGACTACCTACAATGAG. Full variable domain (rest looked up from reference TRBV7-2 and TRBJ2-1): GAGVSQSPSNKVTEKGKDVELRCDPISGHTALYWYRQSLGQGLEFLIYFQGNSAPDKSGLPSDRFSAERTGGSVSTLTIQRTQQEDSAVYLCASSLDGTTYNEQFFGPGTRLTVL.

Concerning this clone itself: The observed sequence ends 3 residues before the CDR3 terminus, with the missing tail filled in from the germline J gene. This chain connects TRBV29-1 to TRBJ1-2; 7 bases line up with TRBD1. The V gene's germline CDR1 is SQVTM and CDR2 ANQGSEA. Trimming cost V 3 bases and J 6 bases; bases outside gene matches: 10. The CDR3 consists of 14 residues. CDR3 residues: CSVDPSDTGDGYTF. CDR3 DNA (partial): TGCAGCGTTGACCCCTCAGATACAGGGGATGGC.

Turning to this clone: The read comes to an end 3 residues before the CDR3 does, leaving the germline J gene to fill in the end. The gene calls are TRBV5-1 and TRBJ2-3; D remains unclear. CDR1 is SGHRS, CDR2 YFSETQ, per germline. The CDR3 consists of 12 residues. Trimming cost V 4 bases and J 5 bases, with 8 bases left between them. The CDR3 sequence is CASSPEGDTQYF. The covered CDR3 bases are TGCGCCAGCAGCCCCGAAGGAGATACG. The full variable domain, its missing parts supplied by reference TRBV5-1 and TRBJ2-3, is KAGVTQTPRYLIKTRGQQVTLSCSPISGHRSVSWYQQTPGQGLQFLFEYFSETQRNKGNFPGRFSGRQFSNSRSEMNVSTLELGDSALYLCASSPEGDTQYFGPGTRLTVL.

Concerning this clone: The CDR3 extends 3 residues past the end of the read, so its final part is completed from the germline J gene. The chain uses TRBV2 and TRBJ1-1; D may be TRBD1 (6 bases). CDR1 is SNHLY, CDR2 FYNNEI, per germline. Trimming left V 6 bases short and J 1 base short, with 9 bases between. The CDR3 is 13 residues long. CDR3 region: CASRGGANTEAFF. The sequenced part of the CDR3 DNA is TGTGCCAGCAGAGGGGGAGCGAACACTGAA.

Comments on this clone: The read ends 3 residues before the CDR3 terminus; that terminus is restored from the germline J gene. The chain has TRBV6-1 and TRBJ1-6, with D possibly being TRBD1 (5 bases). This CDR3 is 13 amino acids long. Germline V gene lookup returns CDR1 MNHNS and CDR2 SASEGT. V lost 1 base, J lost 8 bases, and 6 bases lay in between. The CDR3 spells CASSEVGDSPLHF. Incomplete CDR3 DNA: TGTGCCAGCAGTGAAGTAGGGGATTCACCC.

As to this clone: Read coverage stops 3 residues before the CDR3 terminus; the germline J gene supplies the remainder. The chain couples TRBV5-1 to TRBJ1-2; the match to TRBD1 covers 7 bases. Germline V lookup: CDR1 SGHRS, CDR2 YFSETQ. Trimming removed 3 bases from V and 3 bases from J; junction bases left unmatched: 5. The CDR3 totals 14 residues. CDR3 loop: CASSYGTEDYGYTF. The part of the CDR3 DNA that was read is TGCGCCAGCAGCTATGGGACAGAGGACTATGGC.

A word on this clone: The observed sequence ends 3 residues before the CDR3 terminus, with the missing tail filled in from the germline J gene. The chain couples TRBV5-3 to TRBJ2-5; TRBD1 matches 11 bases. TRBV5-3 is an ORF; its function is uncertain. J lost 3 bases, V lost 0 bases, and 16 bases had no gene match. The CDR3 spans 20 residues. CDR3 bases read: TGTGCCAGAAGCTTGGTCTGGGGGACAGGGGGATGCCTCCGAGAAGAGACC. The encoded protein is CARSLVWGTGGCLREET. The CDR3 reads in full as CARSLVWGTGGCLREETQYF.

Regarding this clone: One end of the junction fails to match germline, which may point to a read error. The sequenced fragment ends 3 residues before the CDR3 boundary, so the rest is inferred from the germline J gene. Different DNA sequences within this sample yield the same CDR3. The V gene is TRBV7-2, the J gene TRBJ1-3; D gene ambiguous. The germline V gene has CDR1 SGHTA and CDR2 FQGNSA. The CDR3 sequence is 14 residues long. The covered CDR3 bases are TGTGCCAGCAGCTTAGGGGCATCTGGAAACACT. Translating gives CASSLGASGNT. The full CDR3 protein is CASSLGASGNTIYF.

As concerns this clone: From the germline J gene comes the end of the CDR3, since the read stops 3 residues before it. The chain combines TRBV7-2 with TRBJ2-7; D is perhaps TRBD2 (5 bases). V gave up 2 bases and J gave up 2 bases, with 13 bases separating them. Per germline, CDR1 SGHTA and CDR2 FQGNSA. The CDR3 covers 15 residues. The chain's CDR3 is CASSLFVVGAYEQYF. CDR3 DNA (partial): TGTGCCAGCAGCTTATTTGTAGTCGGGGCCTACGAG.